This is a list of T cell receptor beta chains from one sample in a study of identical twins. TCRdb fed the 5' RACE reads into MiXCR, producing one record per CDR3 protein. The table includes under 400,000 distinct CDR3 sequences, 8.5% to 10% detected once. Sequences were obtained from naive T cells sorted from blood. These receptors originate from a woman aged 50 to 60 in good health. The CDR3 runs from the conserved cysteine through the conserved F or W. A D gene is named only where the DNA matches it firmly. The listing skips clone size in some rows; elsewhere it reads once, few, many or a size class.

size	D	V	J	CDR3	DNA
many	TRBD2	TRBV5-1	TRBJ2-1	CASSLGNLRLAGNNEQFF	TGCGCCAGCAGCTTGGGGAATTTAAGACTAGCGGGTAACAATGAGCAGTTCTTC
-	-	TRBV6-1	TRBJ1-2	CASSEWTVGTF	TGTGCCAGCAGTGAATGGACAGTCGGCACCTTC
few	-	TRBV3-1	TRBJ2-1	CASSQDPLGFYNEQFF	TGTGCCAGCAGCCAAGATCCACTCGGATTCTACAATGAGCAGTTCTTC
-	TRBD2	TRBV6-2/TRBV6-3	TRBJ2-1	CASSLQTGTSGDNEQFF	TGTGCCAGCAGTCTACAAACCGGGACTAGCGGGGACAATGAGCAGTTCTTC
many	-	TRBV5-1	TRBJ2-2	CASSGPGELFF	TGCGCCAGCAGTGGTCCCGGGGAGCTGTTTTTT
many	TRBD2	TRBV4-2	TRBJ2-1	CASSPGTSGRGYNEQFF	TGTGCCAGCAGCCCCGGGACTAGCGGGAGGGGCTACAATGAGCAGTTCTTC
once	TRBD1	TRBV5-1	TRBJ1-1	CASSSGQGASIVTVAFF	TGCGCCAGCAGCTCAGGACAGGGGGCGAGTATAGTCACTGTAGCTTTCTTT
many	-	TRBV2	TRBJ2-7	CASSVSGYEQYF	TGTGCCAGCAGTGTTTCCGGCTACGAGCAGTACTTC
-	TRBD2	TRBV11-2	TRBJ2-1	CASSHPGLAGETGEQFF	TGTGCCAGCAGCCACCCGGGACTAGCGGGAGAAACTGGAGAGCAGTTCTTC
-	TRBD2	TRBV11-2	TRBJ2-1	CASSLGAQGAGLAVRNEQFF	TGTGCCAGCAGCTTAGGGGCACAGGGAGCCGGACTAGCGGTGCGCAATGAGCAGTTCTTC
-	-	TRBV20-1	TRBJ2-7	CSAKYRGANEQYF	TGCAGTGCTAAGTACCGGGGGGCCAACGAGCAGTACTTC
few	-	TRBV5-1	TRBJ2-7	CASRLGAVSSYEQYF	TGCGCCAGCAGATTAGGAGCGGTGAGCTCCTACGAGCAGTACTTC
many	-	TRBV12-3/TRBV12-4	TRBJ1-2	CASSSGRRGYTF	TGTGCCAGCAGTTCTGGCAGGAGAGGCTACACCTTC
-	-	TRBV24-1	TRBJ2-2	CATSDYRKNRNTGELFF	TGTGCCACCAGTGATTATAGGAAGAATAGAAACACCGGGGAGCTGTTTTTT
-	TRBD1	TRBV12-3/TRBV12-4	TRBJ1-5	CASSLAPGTGRQPQHF	TGTGCCAGCAGTTTAGCGCCAGGGACAGGGAGGCAGCCCCAGCATTTT
few	-	TRBV27	TRBJ2-3	CASNSFAGPTDTQYF	TGTGCCAGCAACTCCTTCGCAGGACCCACAGATACGCAGTATTTT
few	-	TRBV19	TRBJ2-7	CASSIAGMSEQYF	TGTGCCAGTAGTATAGCGGGGATGAGTGAGCAGTACTTC
few	TRBD1	TRBV30	TRBJ2-2	CAWDRGRAGELFF	TGTGCCTGGGACAGGGGGCGCGCCGGGGAGCTGTTTTTT
few	-	TRBV24-1	TRBJ2-7	CATSEGYEQYF	TGTGCCACCAGCGAAGGGTACGAGCAGTACTTC
few	-	TRBV24-1	TRBJ2-5	CATSDRRKETQYF	TGTGCCACCAGTGATCGGCGGAAAGAGACCCAGTACTTC
-	-	TRBV28	TRBJ1-1	CASSLYSKNTEAFF	TGTGCCAGCAGTTTATACTCCAAGAACACTGAAGCTTTCTTT
many	-	TRBV5-1	TRBJ2-1	CASSLGVGGGPQYEQFF	TGCGCCAGCAGCTTGGGGGTTGGGGGAGGCCCCCAATATGAGCAGTTCTTC
-	-	TRBV2	TRBJ1-3	CASDRGAGNTIYF	TGTGCCAGCGATAGGGGAGCTGGAAACACCATATATTTT
few	TRBD1	TRBV5-1	TRBJ2-1	CASSFEGQEQFF	TGCGCCAGCAGCTTCGAGGGACAGGAGCAGTTCTTC
few	TRBD2	TRBV5-1	TRBJ2-1	CASSPGGLFNEQFF	TGCGCCAGCAGCCCGGGAGGACTATTCAATGAGCAGTTCTTC
-	-	TRBV7-2	TRBJ2-1	CASSTGGGTGNEQFF	TGTGCCAGCAGCACTGGGGGAGGAACGGGCAATGAGCAGTTCTTC
-	TRBD1	TRBV6-6	TRBJ1-5	CASRQGANSNQPQHF	TGTGCCAGCAGACAGGGGGCGAATAGCAATCAGCCCCAGCATTTT
few	-	TRBV12-3/TRBV12-4	TRBJ1-4	CASSLGTPGGEKLFF	TGTGCCAGCAGTTTGGGGACCCCCGGCGGGGAAAAACTGTTTTTT
many	-	TRBV12-3/TRBV12-4	TRBJ1-2	CASSFPNDDPDGGYTF	TGTGCCAGCAGTTTTCCCAATGACGACCCGGATGGTGGCTACACCTTC
few	-	TRBV4-2	TRBJ2-1	CASSQVDSDNEQFF	TGTGCCAGCAGCCAAGTAGACTCAGACAATGAGCAGTTCTTC
many	-	TRBV12-3/TRBV12-4	TRBJ2-3	CASSFGDRTDTQYF	TGTGCCAGCAGTTTCGGGGACCGCACAGATACGCAGTATTTT
few	-	TRBV5-1	TRBJ2-2	CASSLGHNTGELFF	TGCGCCAGCAGCCTGGGACACAACACCGGGGAGCTGTTTTTT
few	TRBD2	TRBV20-1	TRBJ2-1	CSASAGAYNEQFF	TGCAGTGCTAGTGCGGGAGCCTACAATGAGCAGTTCTTC
-	-	TRBV5-1	TRBJ1-4	CASSQLRTGSEKLFF	TGCGCCAGCAGCCAATTGCGAACAGGGTCTGAAAAACTGTTTTTT
many	-	TRBV12-3/TRBV12-4	TRBJ2-1	CASSLRGRVGANEQFF	TGTGCCAGCAGTTTACGTGGAAGGGTCGGCGCAAATGAGCAGTTCTTC
many	-	TRBV5-1	TRBJ2-1	CASSQDPDNEQFF	TGCGCCAGCAGCCAAGACCCAGACAATGAGCAGTTCTTC
many	TRBD1	TRBV20-1	TRBJ1-5	CSATSQGRGNQPQHF	TGCAGTGCTACCTCACAGGGGAGAGGCAATCAGCCCCAGCATTTT
-	-	TRBV30	TRBJ2-7	CAWMDSYEQYF	TGTGCCTGGATGGACTCCTACGAGCAGTACTTC
once	-	TRBV29-1	TRBJ2-7	CSVAGFYEQYF	TGCAGCGTTGCCGGGTTCTACGAGCAGTACTTC
few	-	TRBV7-8	TRBJ2-1	CASSLEAASSYNEQFF	TGTGCCAGCAGCTTAGAGGCGGCGAGCTCCTACAATGAGCAGTTCTTC
few	TRBD2	TRBV9	TRBJ2-5	CASSVVPGGQKETQYF	TGTGCCAGCAGCGTAGTACCGGGGGGGCAGAAAGAGACCCAGTACTTT
many	TRBD1	TRBV7-2	TRBJ1-6	CASSTYRGPGSPLHF	TGTGCCAGCAGCACGTACAGGGGGCCTGGTTCACCCCTCCACTTT